Below, one T cell receptor (beta chain) is given with its context. The source of the sample is a study of blood T cells in healthy people across ages. Then a second PCR, running roughly 7 to 11 cycles, was carried out with a sample-barcoded 5' primer and a J-beta primer mix. TCRdb ran MiXCR on the 5' RACE reads and lists one entry per CDR3 protein. Here the sample spans some 760,000 distinct CDR3 sequences, 20% to 25% being singletons. Trimming removed 6 bases from V and 2 bases from J, with 14 bases in between. Looked up from germline, CDR1 is LNHDA and CDR2 is SQIVND (reference sequence). The CDR3 contains 14 residues. The same sample was also studied in work on T cells of mothers and their children.

The origin of this receptor is a boy aged 10-17 years in good health. This chain uses TRBV19 with TRBJ2-7; D gene uncertain. The sequenced sample consisted of blood. The CDR3 bases are TGTGCCAGTAGCCGACGGTTAGCCACCTACGAGCAGTACTTC. It encodes CASSRRLATYEQYF.